The next 8 T cell receptor beta chains were all read from a single sample in a study of CD8+ T cells in alopecia areata. Treatment denoted: oral pan-JAK inhibitor, 5-10 mg twice daily. RNA was extracted and reverse transcribed into cDNA as the sequencing template. The repertoire was sequenced with immunoSEQ multiplex PCR; TCRdb's copy has only in-frame clones and lacks some. The sample includes 150,000 to 250,000 clones, more than 45% of them seen just once. The sequencing here drew on CD4+ T cells sorted from blood, taken at week 24, from a patient treated with tofacitinib. The receptors derive from a human donor with alopecia areata.

This clone was counted between two and nine times. This sequence joins TRBV11-2 and TRBJ2-5, with 12 bases aligning to TRBD2. Germline V lookup: CDR1 SGHAT, CDR2 FQNNGV. This CDR3 spans 16 amino acids. The ends lost 4 bases at V and 3 bases at J; junction bases unmatched: 6. CDR3 DNA sequence: TGTGCCAGCAGCTCTTGGGGACTAGCGGGTGAAGAGACCCAGTACTTC. It translates to CASSSWGLAGEETQYF.

CDR3 DNA sequence: TGTGCCAGCAGCATCGGGACTAGCGGGGAAGAGACCCAGTACTTC. It encodes CASSIGTSGEETQYF. V and J are TRBV9 and TRBJ2-5, with 13 bases lining up with TRBD2. The length of the CDR3 is 15 residues. V trimming: 4 bases; J trimming: 3 bases; junction bases outside the gene matches: 3. Germline-derived CDR1 and CDR2 are SGDLS and YYNGEE.

The genes are TRBV6-5 and TRBJ1-3, with 8 bases fitting TRBD1. The germline CDR1 and CDR2 sequences are MNHEY and SVGAGI. The V segment lost 4 bases and the J segment 0 bases; nucleotides outside the gene matches: 2. This CDR3 contains 15 residues. The CDR3 bases are TGTGCCAGCAGTTCGACAGGGGACTCTGGAAACACCATATATTTT. Translated, it gives CASSSTGDSGNTIYF.

The V and J genes are TRBV6-6 and TRBJ2-2; D gene unclear. Germline CDR1 reads MNHNY; CDR2 reads SVGAGI (reference sequence). This CDR3 has 14 residues. V was shortened by 8 bases and J by 1 base, with 11 bases between the two germline ends. This CDR3 reads CASQERLNTGELFF. CDR3 coding DNA: TGTGCCAGCCAGGAGCGCTTGAACACCGGGGAGCTGTTTTTT.

This chain connects TRBV10-3 to TRBJ2-3; the D gene is possibly TRBD2 (5 bases). Germline V gene lookup returns CDR1 ENHRY and CDR2 SYGVKD. The CDR3 consists of 15 residues. V lost 4 bases and J 1 base, leaving 12 bases between the germline ends. CDR3 protein: CAISVEGVGTDTQYF. In nucleotides, the CDR3 is TGTGCCATCAGTGTAGAGGGCGTGGGCACAGATACGCAGTATTTT.

The V call is TRBV30, the J call TRBJ1-3; TRBD1 matches 7 bases. CDR1 and CDR2 (germline): GTSNPN, SVGIG (reference sequence). This CDR3 is 16 amino acids long. V trimming: 1 base; J trimming: 3 bases; junction bases outside the gene matches: 9. CDR3 in DNA: TGTGCCTGGAGTGGGCCAAGACAGGGTTTTGGAAACACCATATATTTT. It encodes CAWSGPRQGFGNTIYF.

V and J are TRBV4-3 and TRBJ1-2, with 9 bases identical to TRBD1. Germline CDR1 reads LGHNA; CDR2 reads YSLEER. This CDR3 is 14 amino acids long. The ends lost 4 bases at V and 4 bases at J; junction bases unmatched: 4. CDR3 DNA sequence: TGCGCCAGCAGCCGTGGACAGGGGAGCTATGGCTACACCTTC. Residues: CASSRGQGSYGYTF.

The genes are TRBV2 and TRBJ1-5; no reliable D call. This CDR3 region has 11 residues. Deletions cut 5 bases from V and 3 bases from J, with 2 bases between. Germline V CDR1 and CDR2: SNHLY, FYNNEI. CDR3 nucleotides: TGTGCCAGCAGTATCAATCAGCCCCAGCATTTT. Its protein product is CASSINQPQHF.